This T cell receptor (beta chain) is from a study of cytomegalovirus exposure and HLA in healthy donors. Findings of the study overall: Reports credit the classifier with highly specific, highly sensitive diagnosis of cytomegalovirus status.

The assay was immunoSEQ multiplex PCR, and TCRdb's table has in-frame clones only and misses some. This table has about 280,000 clones, around 85% appearing once. This clone was observed once. Its antigen is not identified. Material for sequencing was PBMCs. This clonotype was obtained from a woman younger than 30 in good health and CMV-seronegative.

Written as DNA, the CDR3 is TGTGCCAGCGGAAACCGGGACAGTGGAACATCACCCCTCCACTTT. This encodes CASGNRDSGTSPLHF. V gene TRBV7-2 combines with J gene TRBJ1-6; 7 bases are shared with TRBD1. CDR3 length: 15 amino acids. V was pared by 8 bases and J by 10 bases, with 14 bases of the junction left unmatched. Germline V CDR1 and CDR2: SGHTA, FQGNSA.